Below are 5 T cell receptor beta chains sequenced from a single sample in a study of cytomegalovirus exposure and HLA in healthy donors. Use of 60 Vbeta and 13 Jbeta primers characterized the PCR. The repertoire was sequenced with immunoSEQ multiplex PCR; TCRdb's copy has only in-frame clones and lacks some. Of roughly 80,000 clones listed, approximately 60% are singletons. The sample comprised PBMCs. The receptor set was obtained from a male donor in good health and CMV-seropositive.

The rearrangement joins TRBV19 to TRBJ2-1; possibly TRBD2 for D (5 bases). V shed 5 bases and J shed 12 bases, with 20 bases lying between them. The CDR3 runs to 14 residues. CDR1 is LNHDA and CDR2 is SQIVND in the germline V gene (reference sequence). The CDR3 coding sequence is TGTGCCAGTAGTCCCGGGAACAGCGTACGCGGGCAGTTCTTC. Amino acids: CASSPGNSVRGQFF.

This clone has just one count. The chain carries TRBV7-2 and TRBJ2-7; D remains ambiguous. V was shortened by 0 bases and J by 7 bases, with 4 bases between the two germline ends. The CDR3 is made up of 11 amino acids. CDR1 is SGHTA, CDR2 FQGNSA, per germline. The CDR3 DNA reads TGTGCCAGCAGCTTAGCGAGGGAGCAGTACTTC. Its protein product is CASSLAREQYF. Looking up the rest from reference TRBV7-2 and TRBJ2-7 gives the full variable domain: GAGVSQSPSNKVTEKGKDVELRCDPISGHTALYWYRQSLGQGLEFLIYFQGNSAPDKSGLPSDRFSAERTGGSVSTLTIQRTQQEDSAVYLCASSLAREQYFGPGTRLTVT.

The chain uses TRBV5-8 and TRBJ1-5; 11 nucleotides align to TRBD1. Germline assignment: CDR1 SGHTS and CDR2 YDEGEE. The CDR3 totals 14 residues. V was pared by 4 bases and J by 9 bases, with 6 bases of the junction left unmatched. Here the CDR3 DNA reads TGTGCCAGCAGCCAGGGACAGGGGGAAAGGCCCCAGCATTTT. Translating gives CASSQGQGERPQHF.

The chain joins TRBV4-2 to TRBJ1-1; D might be TRBD1 (5 bases). Per germline, CDR1 LGHNA and CDR2 YNFKEQ. This CDR3 spans 17 amino acids. V lost 0 bases to trimming and J lost 8 bases, with 22 bases between them. The CDR3, as DNA: TGTGCCAGCAGCCAAGATGTTGTTGACAGTTGGCTTTCGGAAGCTTTCTTT. Its translation is CASSQDVVDSWLSEAFF.

This clone has a single count. The chain combines TRBV18 with TRBJ1-5; D gene uncertain. With 1 base removed from V and 3 bases from J, the gap between germline ends came to 19 bases. CDR1 is KGHSH, CDR2 LQKENI, per germline. The CDR3 contains 18 residues. This CDR3 reads CASSPQQDHTDSNQPQHF. CDR3 in DNA: TGTGCCAGCTCACCACAGCAGGATCACACAGATTCCAATCAGCCCCAGCATTTT.